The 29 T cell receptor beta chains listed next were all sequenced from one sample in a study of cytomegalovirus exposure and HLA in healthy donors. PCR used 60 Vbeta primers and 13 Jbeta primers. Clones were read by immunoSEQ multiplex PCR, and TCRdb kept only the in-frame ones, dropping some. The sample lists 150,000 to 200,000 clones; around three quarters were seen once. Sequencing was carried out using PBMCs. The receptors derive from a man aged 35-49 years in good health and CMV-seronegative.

CDR3 sequence: CASSRDSPDQGYGYTF. CDR3 sequence (DNA): TGTGCCAGCAGCCGGGACAGTCCTGACCAGGGCTATGGCTACACCTTC. This sequence joins TRBV7-8 and TRBJ1-2; 7 bases match TRBD1. The CDR3 extends over 16 amino acids. The V and J ends lost 5 bases and 4 bases, in that order; junction bases with no gene match: 13. Germline V gene data show CDR1 as SGHVS and CDR2 as FQNEAQ.

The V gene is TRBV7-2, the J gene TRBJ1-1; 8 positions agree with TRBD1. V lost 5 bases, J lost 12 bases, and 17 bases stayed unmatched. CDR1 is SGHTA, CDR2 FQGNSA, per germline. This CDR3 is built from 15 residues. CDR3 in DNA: TGTGCCAGCAGCATCAGGGACAGGCCCGACCTTGGGACTTTCTTT. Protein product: CASSIRDRPDLGTFF. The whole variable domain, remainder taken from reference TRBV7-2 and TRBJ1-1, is GAGVSQSPSNKVTEKGKDVELRCDPISGHTALYWYRQSLGQGLEFLIYFQGNSAPDKSGLPSDRFSAERTGGSVSTLTIQRTQQEDSAVYLCASSIRDRPDLGTFFGQGTRLTVV.

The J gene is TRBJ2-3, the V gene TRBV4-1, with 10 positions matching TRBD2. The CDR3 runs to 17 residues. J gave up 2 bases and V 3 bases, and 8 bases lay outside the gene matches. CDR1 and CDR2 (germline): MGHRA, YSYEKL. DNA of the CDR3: TGCGCCAGCAGCCACTCCGGGACTAGCGTTAACACAGATACGCAGTATTTT. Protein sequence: CASSHSGTSVNTDTQYF.

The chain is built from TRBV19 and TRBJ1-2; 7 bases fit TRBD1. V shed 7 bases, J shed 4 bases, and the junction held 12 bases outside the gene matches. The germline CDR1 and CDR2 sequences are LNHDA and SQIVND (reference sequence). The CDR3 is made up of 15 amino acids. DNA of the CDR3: TGTGCCAGTATCCCCCACTCCGGGACAGTCTATGGCTACACCTTC. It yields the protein CASIPHSGTVYGYTF. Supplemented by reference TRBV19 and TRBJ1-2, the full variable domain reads DGGITQSPKYLFRKEGQNVTLSCEQNLNHDAMYWYRQDPGQGLRLIYYSQIVNDFQKGDIAEGYSVSREKKESFPLTVTSAQKNPTAFYLCASIPHSGTVYGYTFGSGTRLTVV.

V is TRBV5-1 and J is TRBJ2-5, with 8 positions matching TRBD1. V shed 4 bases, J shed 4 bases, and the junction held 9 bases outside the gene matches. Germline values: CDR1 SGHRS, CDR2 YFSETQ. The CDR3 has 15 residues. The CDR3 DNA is TGCGCCAGCAGCCCGGACAGGGTTGTGGGAGAGACCCAGTACTTC. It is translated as CASSPDRVVGETQYF.

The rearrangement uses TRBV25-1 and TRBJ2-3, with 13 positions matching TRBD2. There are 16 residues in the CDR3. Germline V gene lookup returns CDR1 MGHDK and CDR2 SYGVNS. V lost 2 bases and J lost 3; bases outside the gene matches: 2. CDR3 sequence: CASSEGLAGVTDTQYF. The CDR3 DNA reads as TGTGCCAGCAGTGAAGGACTAGCGGGAGTAACAGATACGCAGTATTTT. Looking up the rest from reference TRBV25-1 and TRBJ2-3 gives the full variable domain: EADIYQTPRYLVIGTGKKITLECSQTMGHDKMYWYQQDPGMELHLIHYSYGVNSTEKGDLSSESTVSRIRTEHFPLTLESARPSHTSQYLCASSEGLAGVTDTQYFGPGTRLTVL.

The CDR3 DNA sequence: TGTGCCAGCACCACAGACAAGGTCTGGCAGGTCCCCCCTCAGCCCCAGCATTTT. Translating it yields CASTTDKVWQVPPQPQHF. V and J are TRBV28 and TRBJ1-5, with D hard to call. The CDR3 has 18 residues. Germline V CDR1 and CDR2: MDHEN, SYDVKM. With 7 bases removed from V and 6 bases from J, the gap between germline ends came to 28 bases.

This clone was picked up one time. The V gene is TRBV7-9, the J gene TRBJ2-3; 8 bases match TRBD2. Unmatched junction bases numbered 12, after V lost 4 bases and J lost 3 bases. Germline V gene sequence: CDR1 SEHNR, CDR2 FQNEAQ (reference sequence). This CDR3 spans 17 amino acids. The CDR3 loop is CASSYALAGRGTDTQYF. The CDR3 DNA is TGTGCCAGCAGCTACGCTCTAGCGGGTAGGGGAACAGATACGCAGTATTTT.

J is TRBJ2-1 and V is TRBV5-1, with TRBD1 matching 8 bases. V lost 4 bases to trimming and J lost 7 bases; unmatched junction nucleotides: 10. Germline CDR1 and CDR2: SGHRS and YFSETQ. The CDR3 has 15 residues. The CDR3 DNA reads TGCGCCAGCAGCCCCCGGACAGGGCCTCCTAATGAGCAGTTCTTC. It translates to CASSPRTGPPNEQFF.

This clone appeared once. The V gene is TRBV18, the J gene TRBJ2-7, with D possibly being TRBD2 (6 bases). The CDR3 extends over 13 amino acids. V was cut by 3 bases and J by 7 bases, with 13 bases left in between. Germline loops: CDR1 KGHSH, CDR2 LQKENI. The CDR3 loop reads CASSPQSEGEQYF. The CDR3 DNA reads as TGTGCCAGCTCACCCCAGTCGGAGGGGGAGCAGTACTTC.

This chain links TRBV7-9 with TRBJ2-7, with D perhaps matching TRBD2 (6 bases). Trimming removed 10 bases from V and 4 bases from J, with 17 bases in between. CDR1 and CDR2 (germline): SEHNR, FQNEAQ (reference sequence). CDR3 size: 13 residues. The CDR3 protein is CATRGGDPYEQYV. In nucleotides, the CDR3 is TGTGCCACCCGAGGAGGGGATCCATACGAGCAGTACGTC.

The CDR3 region has the DNA TGTGCCAGCAGCCAGGCCCACATGAACACTGAAGCTTTCTTT. This gives the protein CASSQAHMNTEAFF. The chain recombines TRBV11-2 with TRBJ1-1; unclear D gene. The CDR3 is 14 residues long. Per germline, CDR1 SGHAT and CDR2 FQNNGV. The germline V and J ends were trimmed by 5 bases and 0 bases, with 10 bases remaining between them.

The CDR3 region is CASSGTSDPTDTQYF. The CDR3 DNA follows: TGTGCCAGCAGTGGGACTAGCGACCCCACAGATACGCAGTATTTT. The V gene is TRBV6-4, the J gene TRBJ2-3; 9 bases are a match to TRBD2. CDR3 size: 15 residues. CDR1 and CDR2 (germline): MRHNA, SNTAGT. V lost 4 bases, J lost 2 bases, and 4 bases stayed unmatched.

The CDR3 DNA follows: TGTGCCAGCAACCCCGGAATAGCCTACACCGGGGAGCTGTTTTTT. Protein product: CASNPGIAYTGELFF. The chain links TRBV6-5 to TRBJ2-2; D ambiguous. The CDR3 has 15 residues. V lost 7 bases to trimming and J lost 3 bases, with 15 bases between them. The germline gives CDR1 MNHEY, CDR2 SVGAGI.

The CDR3 region is CASSRSSGSSYEQYF. The DNA of the CDR3 is TGCGCCAGCAGCCGATCTAGCGGGAGCTCCTACGAGCAGTACTTC. The chain has TRBV4-1 and TRBJ2-7; 10 nucleotides agree with TRBD2. The length of the CDR3 is 15 residues. The V gene's germline CDR1 is MGHRA and CDR2 YSYEKL. The V and J ends lost 4 bases and 0 bases, in that order; junction bases with no gene match: 3.

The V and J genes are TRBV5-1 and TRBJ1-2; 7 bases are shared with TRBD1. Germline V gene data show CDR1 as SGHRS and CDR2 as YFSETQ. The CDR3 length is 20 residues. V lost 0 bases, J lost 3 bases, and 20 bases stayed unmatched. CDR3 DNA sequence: TGCGCCAGCAGCTTGGGCCCTTTGACCGGGACAGCCCAATGGGACTATGGCTACACCTTC. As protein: CASSLGPLTGTAQWDYGYTF.

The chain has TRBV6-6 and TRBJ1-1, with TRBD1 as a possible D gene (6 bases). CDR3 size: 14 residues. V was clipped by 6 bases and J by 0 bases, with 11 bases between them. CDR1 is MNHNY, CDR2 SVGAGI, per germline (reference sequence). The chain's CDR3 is CASSRTVLNTEAFF. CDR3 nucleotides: TGTGCCAGCAGCCGGACAGTTTTGAACACTGAAGCTTTCTTT.

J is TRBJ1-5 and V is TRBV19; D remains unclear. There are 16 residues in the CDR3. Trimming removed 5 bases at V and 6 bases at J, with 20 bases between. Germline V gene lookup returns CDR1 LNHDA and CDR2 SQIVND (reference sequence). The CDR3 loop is CASSPLAFGEIQPQHF. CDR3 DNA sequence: TGTGCCAGTAGTCCCCTAGCTTTTGGGGAAATTCAGCCCCAGCATTTT. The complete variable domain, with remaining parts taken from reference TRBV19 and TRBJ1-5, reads DGGITQSPKYLFRKEGQNVTLSCEQNLNHDAMYWYRQDPGQGLRLIYYSQIVNDFQKGDIAEGYSVSREKKESFPLTVTSAQKNPTAFYLCASSPLAFGEIQPQHFGDGTRLSIL.

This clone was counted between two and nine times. The CDR3 loop reads CASSLGQGKYEQYF. CDR3 DNA: TGTGCCAGCAGCCTGGGACAGGGCAAGTACGAGCAGTACTTC. The gene calls are TRBV2 and TRBJ2-7, with 9 bases fitting TRBD1. Germline V CDR1 and CDR2: SNHLY, FYNNEI. CDR3 length: 14 residues. V was clipped by 6 bases and J by 4 bases; unmatched bases: 7.

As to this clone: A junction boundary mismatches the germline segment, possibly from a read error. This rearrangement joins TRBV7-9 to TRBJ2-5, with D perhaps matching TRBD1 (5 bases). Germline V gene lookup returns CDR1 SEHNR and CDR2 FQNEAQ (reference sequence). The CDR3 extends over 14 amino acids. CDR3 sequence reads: CSSSSPRGSETQYF. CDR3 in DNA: TGTTCCAGCAGCTCCCCAAGGGGCTCGGAGACCCAGTACTTC.

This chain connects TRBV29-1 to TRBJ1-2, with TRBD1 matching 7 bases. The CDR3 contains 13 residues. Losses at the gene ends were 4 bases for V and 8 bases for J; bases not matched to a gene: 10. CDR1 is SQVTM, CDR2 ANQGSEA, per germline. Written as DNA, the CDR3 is TGCAGCGTTGGAGACAGGGAAGGAGGGGGCTACACCTTC. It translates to CSVGDREGGGYTF.

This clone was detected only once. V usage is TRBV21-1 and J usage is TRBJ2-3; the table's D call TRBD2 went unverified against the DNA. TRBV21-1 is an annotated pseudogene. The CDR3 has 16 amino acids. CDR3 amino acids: CASSPRLAGGTDTQYF. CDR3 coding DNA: TGTGCCAGCAGCCCTAGACTAGCGGGAGGCACAGATACGCAGTATTTT.

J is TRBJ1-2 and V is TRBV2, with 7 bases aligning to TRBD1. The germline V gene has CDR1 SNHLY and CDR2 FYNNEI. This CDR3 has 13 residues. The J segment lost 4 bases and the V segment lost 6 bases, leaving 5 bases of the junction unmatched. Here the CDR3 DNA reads TGTGCCAGCAGGGAGGGACAGACCTATGGCTACACCTTC. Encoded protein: CASREGQTYGYTF.

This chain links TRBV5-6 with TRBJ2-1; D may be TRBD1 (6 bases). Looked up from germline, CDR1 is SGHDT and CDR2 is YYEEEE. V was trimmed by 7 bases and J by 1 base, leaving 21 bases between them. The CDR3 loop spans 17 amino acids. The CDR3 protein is CASGSKFRDMSYNEQFF. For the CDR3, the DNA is TGTGCCAGCGGGTCTAAATTCCGGGACATGTCCTACAATGAGCAGTTCTTC.

CDR3 amino acids: CASSHGQGSTDTQYF. Written as DNA, the CDR3 is TGCGCCAGCAGCCATGGACAGGGTAGCACAGATACGCAGTATTTT. The chain carries TRBV23-1 and TRBJ2-3; 8 bases are shared with TRBD1. TRBV23-1 is recorded as an ORF, its role being uncertain. V dropped 6 bases and J dropped 0; count of bases not matched to a gene: 5. The CDR3 length is 15 residues.

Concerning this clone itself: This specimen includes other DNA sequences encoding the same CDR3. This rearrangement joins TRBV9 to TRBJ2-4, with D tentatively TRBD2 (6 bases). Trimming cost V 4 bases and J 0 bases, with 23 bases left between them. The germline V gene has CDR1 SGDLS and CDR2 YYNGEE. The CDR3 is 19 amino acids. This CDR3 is CASSPTGDRMLLAKNIQYF. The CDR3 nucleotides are TGTGCCAGCAGCCCAACGGGGGATCGGATGCTTCTAGCCAAAAACATTCAGTACTTC.

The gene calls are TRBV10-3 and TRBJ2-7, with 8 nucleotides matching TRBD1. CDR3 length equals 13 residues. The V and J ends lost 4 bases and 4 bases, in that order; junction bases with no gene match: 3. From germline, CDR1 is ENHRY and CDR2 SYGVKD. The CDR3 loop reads CAISVDRGYEQYV. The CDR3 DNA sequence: TGTGCCATCAGTGTTGACAGGGGTTACGAGCAGTACGTC.

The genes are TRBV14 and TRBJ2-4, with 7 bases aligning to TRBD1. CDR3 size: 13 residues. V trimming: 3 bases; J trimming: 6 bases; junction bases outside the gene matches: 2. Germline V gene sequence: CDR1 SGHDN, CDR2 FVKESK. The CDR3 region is CASSQGQRNIQYF. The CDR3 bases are TGTGCCAGCAGCCAGGGACAGAGAAACATTCAGTACTTC.

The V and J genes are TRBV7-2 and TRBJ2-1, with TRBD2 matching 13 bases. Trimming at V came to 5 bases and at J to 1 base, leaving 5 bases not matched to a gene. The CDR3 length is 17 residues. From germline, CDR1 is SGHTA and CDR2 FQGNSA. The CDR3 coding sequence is TGTGCCAGCAGCCCCTGGACTAGCGGGAGTTCCTACAATGAGCAGTTCTTC. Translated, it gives CASSPWTSGSSYNEQFF.